The 3 T cell receptor beta chains in this list originate from one sample, sequenced in a study of early T cells in non-severe SARS-CoV-2 infection. One entry per CDR3 protein, called by TCRdb with MiXCR from the 5' RACE reads. The sample carries 75,000 to 80,000 distinct CDR3 sequences, roughly 9.6% recorded once. Material: whole blood. The receptors originated from an adult who was a healthcare worker with PCR-confirmed SARS-CoV-2 infection or an uninfected control (not recorded which).

V usage is TRBV20-1 and J usage is TRBJ2-5; unclear D gene. The V gene's germline CDR1 is DFQATT and CDR2 SNEGSKA (reference sequence). The ends were cut back, 1 base at V and 1 base at J, with 10 bases in the middle. The CDR3 totals 14 residues. The CDR3 sequence: CSARGILSQETQYF. Written as DNA, the CDR3 is TGCAGTGCTAGAGGAATCCTAAGCCAAGAGACCCAGTACTTC.

The rearrangement uses TRBV7-3 and TRBJ1-4; 8 bases align to TRBD1. CDR3 size: 13 residues. V lost 5 bases and J lost 7; bases outside the gene matches: 3. Germline V gene data show CDR1 as SGHTA and CDR2 as FQGTGA. The CDR3, as DNA: TGTGCCAGCAGCATACAGGGGGGTGAAAAACTGTTTTTT. Encoded protein: CASSIQGGEKLFF.

The rearrangement uses TRBV10-1 and TRBJ2-1; TRBD2 matches at 9 bases. Germline V gene sequence: CDR1 WNHNN, CDR2 SYGVQD (reference sequence). Unmatched junction bases numbered 8, after V lost 3 bases and J lost 5 bases. The CDR3 runs to 16 residues. The CDR3 protein is CASSEQASGKDNEQFF. DNA of the CDR3: TGCGCCAGCAGTGAACAAGCTAGCGGGAAGGACAATGAGCAGTTCTTC.